This T cell receptor (beta chain) was found in a study of blood T cell repertoires in COVID-19. Ages ranged from about 18 to 89 years, with residence in 24 US areas. Produced via immunoSEQ multiplex PCR; TCRdb's table is partial and in-frame only. Seen here are about 350,000 clones, about nine tenths observed once, and the top ten hold approximately 1%. V shed 3 bases and J 6 bases; nucleotides not matched to a gene: 2. Germline lookup yields CDR1 SGHNT and CDR2 YYREEE (reference sequence). CDR3 length: 14 residues. This TCR was recovered from a woman aged 30 to 39 who had been exposed to COVID-19. This rearrangement joins TRBV5-4 to TRBJ2-7, with TRBD2 matching 14 bases. The sample consisted of PBMCs or T cells enriched from blood (not recorded which). CDR3 DNA sequence: TGTGCCAGCAGCTCGACTAGCGGGAGGGCCGAGCAGTACTTC. Encoded protein: CASSSTSGRAEQYF.